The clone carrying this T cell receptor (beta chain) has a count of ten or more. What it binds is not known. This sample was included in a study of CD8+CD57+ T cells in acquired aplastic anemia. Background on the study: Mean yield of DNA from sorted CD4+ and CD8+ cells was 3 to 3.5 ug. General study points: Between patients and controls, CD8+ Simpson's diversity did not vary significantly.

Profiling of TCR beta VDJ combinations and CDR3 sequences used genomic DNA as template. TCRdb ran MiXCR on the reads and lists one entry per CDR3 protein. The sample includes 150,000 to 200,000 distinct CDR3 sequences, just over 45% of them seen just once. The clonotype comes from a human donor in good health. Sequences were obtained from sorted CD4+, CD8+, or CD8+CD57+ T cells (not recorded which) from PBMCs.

CDR3 nucleotide sequence: TGCGCCAGCAGCCTCACGGGACAGGGGTACGAGCAGTACTTC. Translated: CASSLTGQGYEQYF. The V call is TRBV4-1, the J call TRBJ2-7; 10 bases are a match to TRBD1. CDR1 is MGHRA and CDR2 is YSYEKL in the germline V gene. This CDR3 has 14 residues. The V gene end was trimmed by 4 bases and the J gene end by 4 bases; junction bases not matched to a gene: 4.